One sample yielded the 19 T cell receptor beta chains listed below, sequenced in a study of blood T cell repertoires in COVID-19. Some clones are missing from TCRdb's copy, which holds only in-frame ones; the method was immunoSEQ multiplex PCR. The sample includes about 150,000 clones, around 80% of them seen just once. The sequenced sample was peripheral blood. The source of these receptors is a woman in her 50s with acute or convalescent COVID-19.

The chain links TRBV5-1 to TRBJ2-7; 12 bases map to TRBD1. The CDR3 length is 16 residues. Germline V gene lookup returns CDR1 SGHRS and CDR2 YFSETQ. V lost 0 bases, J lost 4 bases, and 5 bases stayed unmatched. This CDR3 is CASSLGRDRGHYEQYF. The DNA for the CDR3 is TGCGCCAGCAGCTTGGGCCGGGACAGGGGGCATTACGAGCAGTACTTC.

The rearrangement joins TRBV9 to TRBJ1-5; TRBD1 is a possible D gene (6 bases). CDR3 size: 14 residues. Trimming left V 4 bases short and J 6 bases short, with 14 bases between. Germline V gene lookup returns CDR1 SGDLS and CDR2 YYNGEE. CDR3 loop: CASSPGGGGQPQHF. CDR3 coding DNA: TGTGCCAGCAGCCCCGGGGGGGGCGGTCAGCCCCAGCATTTT.

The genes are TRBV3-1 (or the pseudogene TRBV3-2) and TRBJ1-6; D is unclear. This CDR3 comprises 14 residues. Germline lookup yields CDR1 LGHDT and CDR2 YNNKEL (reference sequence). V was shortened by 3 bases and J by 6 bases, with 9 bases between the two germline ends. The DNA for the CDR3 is TGTGCCAGCAGCCATGTGGAGAGTAATTCACCCCTCCACTTT. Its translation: CASSHVESNSPLHF.

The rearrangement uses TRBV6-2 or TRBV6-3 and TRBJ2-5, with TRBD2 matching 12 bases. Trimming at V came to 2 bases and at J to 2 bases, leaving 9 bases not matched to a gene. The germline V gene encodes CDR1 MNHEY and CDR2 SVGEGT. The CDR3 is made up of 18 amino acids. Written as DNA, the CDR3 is TGTGCCAGCAGTTACCCCGCTAGCGGGGGGGGAGGGCAAGAGACCCAGTACTTC. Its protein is CASSYPASGGGGQETQYF.

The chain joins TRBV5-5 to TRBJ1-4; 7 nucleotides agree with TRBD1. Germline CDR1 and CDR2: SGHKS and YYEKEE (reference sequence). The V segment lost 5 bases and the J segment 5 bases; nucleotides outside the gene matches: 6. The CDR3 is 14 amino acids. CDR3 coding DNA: TGTGCCAGCAGATCCGGGACAGTGAATGAAAAACTGTTTTTT. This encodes CASRSGTVNEKLFF.

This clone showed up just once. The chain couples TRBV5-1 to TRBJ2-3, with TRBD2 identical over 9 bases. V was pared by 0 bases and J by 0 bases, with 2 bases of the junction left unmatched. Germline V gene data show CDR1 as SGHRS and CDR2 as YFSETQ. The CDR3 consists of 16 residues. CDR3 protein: CASSLASGVSTDTQYF. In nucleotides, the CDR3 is TGCGCCAGCAGCTTGGCTAGCGGGGTGAGCACAGATACGCAGTATTTT.

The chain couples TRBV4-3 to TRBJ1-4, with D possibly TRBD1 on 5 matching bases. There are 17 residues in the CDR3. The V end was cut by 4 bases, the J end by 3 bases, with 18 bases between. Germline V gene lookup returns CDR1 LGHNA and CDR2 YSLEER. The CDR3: CASSRAPSGGANEKLFF. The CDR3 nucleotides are TGCGCCAGCAGCCGGGCCCCCAGTGGGGGGGCTAATGAAAAACTGTTTTTT.

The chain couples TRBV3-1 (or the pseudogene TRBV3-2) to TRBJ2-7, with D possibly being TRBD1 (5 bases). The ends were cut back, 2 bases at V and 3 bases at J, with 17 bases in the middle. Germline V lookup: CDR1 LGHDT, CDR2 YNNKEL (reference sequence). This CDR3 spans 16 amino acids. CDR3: CASSQKGLGPGYEQYF. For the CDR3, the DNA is TGTGCCAGCAGCCAAAAGGGCCTGGGGCCAGGCTACGAGCAGTACTTC.

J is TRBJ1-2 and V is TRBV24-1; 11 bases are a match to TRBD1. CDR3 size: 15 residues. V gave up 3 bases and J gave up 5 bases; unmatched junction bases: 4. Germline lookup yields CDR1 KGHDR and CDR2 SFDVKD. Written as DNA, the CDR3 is TGTGCCACCAGTGATCCCGGGACAGGGGGATATGGCTACACCTTC. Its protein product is CATSDPGTGGYGYTF.

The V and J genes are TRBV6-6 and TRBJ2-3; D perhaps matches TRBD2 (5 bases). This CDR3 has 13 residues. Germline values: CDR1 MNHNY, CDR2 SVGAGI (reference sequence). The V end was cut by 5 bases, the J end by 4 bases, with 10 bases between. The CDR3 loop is CASSLDGADTQYF. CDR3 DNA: TGTGCCAGCAGTCTGGACGGGGCAGATACGCAGTATTTT.

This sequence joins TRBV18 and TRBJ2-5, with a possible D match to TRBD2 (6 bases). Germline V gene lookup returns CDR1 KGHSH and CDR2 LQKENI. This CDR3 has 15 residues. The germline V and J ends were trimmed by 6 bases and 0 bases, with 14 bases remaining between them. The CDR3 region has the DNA TGTGCCAGCTCTCCAGTTTGGGACTACCAAGAGACCCAGTACTTC. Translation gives CASSPVWDYQETQYF.

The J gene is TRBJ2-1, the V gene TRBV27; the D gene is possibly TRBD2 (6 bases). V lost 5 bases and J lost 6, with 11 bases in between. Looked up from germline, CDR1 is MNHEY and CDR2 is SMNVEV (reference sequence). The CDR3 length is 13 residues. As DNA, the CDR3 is TGTGCCAGCAGTGTTGGAGGGGTCAATGAGCAGTTCTTC. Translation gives CASSVGGVNEQFF.

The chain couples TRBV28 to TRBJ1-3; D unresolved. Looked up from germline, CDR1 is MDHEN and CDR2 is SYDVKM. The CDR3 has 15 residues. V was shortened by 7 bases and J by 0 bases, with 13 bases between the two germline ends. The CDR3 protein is CASKAETYSGNTIYF. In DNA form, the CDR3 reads TGTGCCAGCAAGGCGGAGACTTACTCTGGAAACACCATATATTTT.

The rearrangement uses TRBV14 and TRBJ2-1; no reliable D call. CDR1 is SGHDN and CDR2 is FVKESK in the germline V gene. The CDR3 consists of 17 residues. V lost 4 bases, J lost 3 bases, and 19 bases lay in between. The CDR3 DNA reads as TGTGCCAGCAGCCTTCCCGCGGCGAAGAGATTCTACAATGAGCAGTTCTTC. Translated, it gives CASSLPAAKRFYNEQFF.

In nucleotides, the CDR3 is TGCGCCAGCAGCCAAGATCCCCTAGCGGGGGGGATGGATACGCAGTATTTT. Translation gives CASSQDPLAGGMDTQYF. The J gene is TRBJ2-3, the V gene TRBV4-3; TRBD2 agrees at 12 bases. V trimming: 0 bases; J trimming: 6 bases; junction bases outside the gene matches: 7. The CDR3 consists of 17 residues. Germline CDR1 LGHNA, CDR2 YSLEER.

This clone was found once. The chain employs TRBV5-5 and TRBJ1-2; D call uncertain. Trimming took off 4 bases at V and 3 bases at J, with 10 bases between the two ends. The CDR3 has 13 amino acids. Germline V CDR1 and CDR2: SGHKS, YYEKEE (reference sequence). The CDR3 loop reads CASSRTGDYGYTF. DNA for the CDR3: TGTGCCAGCAGCCGGACTGGCGACTATGGCTACACCTTC.

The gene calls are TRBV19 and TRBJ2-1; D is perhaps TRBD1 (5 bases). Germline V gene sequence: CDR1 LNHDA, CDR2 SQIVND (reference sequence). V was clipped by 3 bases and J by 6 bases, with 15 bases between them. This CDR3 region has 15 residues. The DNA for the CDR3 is TGTGCCAGTAGTATGCAGGGTTTCCTTAGCAATGAGCAGTTCTTC. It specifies CASSMQGFLSNEQFF.

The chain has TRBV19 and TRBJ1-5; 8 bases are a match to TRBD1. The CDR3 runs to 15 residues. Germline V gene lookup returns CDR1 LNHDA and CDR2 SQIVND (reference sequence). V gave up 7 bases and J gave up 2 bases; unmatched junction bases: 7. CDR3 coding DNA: TGTGCCAGTACCCAGCCGGGACAGGGCAATCAGCCCCAGCATTTT. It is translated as CASTQPGQGNQPQHF. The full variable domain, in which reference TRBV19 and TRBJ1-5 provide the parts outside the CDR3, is DGGITQSPKYLFRKEGQNVTLSCEQNLNHDAMYWYRQDPGQGLRLIYYSQIVNDFQKGDIAEGYSVSREKKESFPLTVTSAQKNPTAFYLCASTQPGQGNQPQHFGDGTRLSIL.

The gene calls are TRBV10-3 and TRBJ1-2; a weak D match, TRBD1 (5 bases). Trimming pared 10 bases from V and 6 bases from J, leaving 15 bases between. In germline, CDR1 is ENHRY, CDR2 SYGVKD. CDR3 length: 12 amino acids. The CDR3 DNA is TGTGCCACGGTACAGGACGGCGATGGCTACACCTTC. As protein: CATVQDGDGYTF.